The rows below give T cell receptor beta chains drawn from one sample of a study of cytomegalovirus exposure and HLA in healthy donors. Assay used: immunoSEQ multiplex PCR; TCRdb lists only in-frame clones, some missing. Here the sample spans over 80,000 clones, 75% to 80% being singletons. The sequencing input was PBMCs. All receptors derive from a female donor in good health and CMV-seronegative. The CDR3 runs from the conserved cysteine through the conserved F or W. Fields, in order: D gene, V gene, J gene, clone size, CDR3 DNA, CDR3 protein. A D gene is named only where the DNA matches it firmly. Some rows have no size entry. The others give once, few or many, or a class for an expanded clone.

d_call: TRBD1; v_call: TRBV7-9; j_call: TRBJ2-1; clone_size: -; cdr3_nt: TGTGCCAGCAGCTCGACAGGGAGAAGCAATGAGCAGTTCTTC; cdr3_aa: CASSSTGRSNEQFF
d_call: -; v_call: TRBV6-1; j_call: TRBJ1-1; clone_size: -; cdr3_nt: TGTGCCAGCACGCGGATGAACACTGAAGCTTTCTTT; cdr3_aa: CASTRMNTEAFF
d_call: -; v_call: TRBV7-3; j_call: TRBJ2-2; clone_size: -; cdr3_nt: TGTGCCAGCAGAAATGCAGCGGGCGCCGGGGAGCTGTTTTTT; cdr3_aa: CASRNAAGAGELFF
d_call: TRBD2; v_call: TRBV28; j_call: TRBJ2-1; clone_size: -; cdr3_nt: TGTGCCAGCCTCTCCAGCGGGAGGGTCTACAATGAGCAGTTCTTC; cdr3_aa: CASLSSGRVYNEQFF
d_call: TRBD2; v_call: TRBV5-1; j_call: TRBJ2-1; clone_size: -; cdr3_nt: TGCGCCAGCAGCTGGGGACTAGCGGGGGGGCGGTCACATGAGCAGTTCTTC; cdr3_aa: CASSWGLAGGRSHEQFF
d_call: TRBD1; v_call: TRBV5-1; j_call: TRBJ2-6; clone_size: -; cdr3_nt: TGCGCCAGCAGCTTGGTCTTCTATGACAGGGGGCCTGGGGCCAACGTCCTGACTTTC; cdr3_aa: CASSLVFYDRGPGANVLTF
d_call: TRBD2; v_call: TRBV27; j_call: TRBJ2-1; clone_size: -; cdr3_nt: TGTGCCAGCAGCTTAGCGGGAGACCGTAATGAGCAGTTCTTC; cdr3_aa: CASSLAGDRNEQFF
d_call: TRBD1; v_call: TRBV6-5; j_call: TRBJ2-3; clone_size: -; cdr3_nt: TGTGCCAGCAGTTCACCCCCGGGACAGGGAGCAGATACGCAGTATTTT; cdr3_aa: CASSSPPGQGADTQYF
d_call: TRBD1; v_call: TRBV6-5; j_call: TRBJ2-7; clone_size: -; cdr3_nt: TGTGCCAGCAGCACGGGGACAGCTTCCTTCTACGAGCAGTACTTC; cdr3_aa: CASSTGTASFYEQYF
d_call: -; v_call: TRBV14; j_call: TRBJ2-1; clone_size: -; cdr3_nt: TGTGCCAGCAGCCTATCGAGCTCCTACAATGAGCAGTTCTTC; cdr3_aa: CASSLSSSYNEQFF
d_call: -; v_call: TRBV5-1; j_call: TRBJ1-1; clone_size: -; cdr3_nt: TGCGCCAGCGGGACCGGGGGGGGCTTAGATGAAGCTTTCTTT; cdr3_aa: CASGTGGGLDEAFF
d_call: TRBD2; v_call: TRBV5-1; j_call: TRBJ2-1; clone_size: few; cdr3_nt: TGCGCCAGCAGCACCCCACTAGCGGGAGGGCCGAGCAATGAGCAGTTCTTC; cdr3_aa: CASSTPLAGGPSNEQFF
d_call: TRBD1; v_call: TRBV5-4; j_call: TRBJ2-2; clone_size: once; cdr3_nt: TGTGCCAGCAGCCGGACAGGGAGAACCGGGGAGCTGTTTTTT; cdr3_aa: CASSRTGRTGELFF
d_call: TRBD2; v_call: TRBV18; j_call: TRBJ2-7; clone_size: -; cdr3_nt: TGTGCCAGCTCACCAACCGGGGCGGGAGGTAACGAGCAGTACTTC; cdr3_aa: CASSPTGAGGNEQYF
d_call: -; v_call: TRBV6-1; j_call: TRBJ1-4; clone_size: -; cdr3_nt: TGTGCCAGCAGTGATCGACAGAATGAAAAACTGTTTTTT; cdr3_aa: CASSDRQNEKLFF
d_call: -; v_call: TRBV6-5; j_call: TRBJ1-5; clone_size: -; cdr3_nt: TGTGCCAGCAGTTCTTTTAGCAATCAGCCCCAGCATTTT; cdr3_aa: CASSSFSNQPQHF
d_call: TRBD1; v_call: TRBV7-6; j_call: TRBJ2-2; clone_size: once; cdr3_nt: TGTGCCAGCAGCCAGGGGGTAGGGGAGCTGTTTTTT; cdr3_aa: CASSQGVGELFF
d_call: TRBD2; v_call: TRBV5-1; j_call: TRBJ2-1; clone_size: -; cdr3_nt: TGCGCCAGCAGCGTTAGCGGGGGTTCTTACAATGAGCAGTTCTTC; cdr3_aa: CASSVSGGSYNEQFF
d_call: -; v_call: TRBV4-3; j_call: TRBJ1-1; clone_size: -; cdr3_nt: TGCACCAGCAGCCAAGAAATAAACAGGGTTAGTATTTCAGCTTTCTTT; cdr3_aa: CTSSQEINRVSISAFF
d_call: -; v_call: TRBV7-8; j_call: TRBJ2-1; clone_size: few; cdr3_nt: TGTGCCAGCAGCACCCAGCTCGGACAAGCCAATGAGCAGTTCTTC; cdr3_aa: CASSTQLGQANEQFF
d_call: TRBD1; v_call: TRBV27; j_call: TRBJ2-5; clone_size: -; cdr3_nt: TGTGCCAGCAGCAATAAGGACAGGGGAGGGGAGACCCAGTACTTC; cdr3_aa: CASSNKDRGGETQYF
d_call: -; v_call: TRBV2; j_call: TRBJ2-1; clone_size: once; cdr3_nt: TGTGCCAGCATTACGGGCAGGGGCGACAATGAGCAGTTCTTC; cdr3_aa: CASITGRGDNEQFF
d_call: TRBD2; v_call: TRBV19; j_call: TRBJ2-7; clone_size: once; cdr3_nt: TGTGCCAGTAGTGCCCGACTAGCGGGGGGCGAAACCTACGAGCAGTACTTC; cdr3_aa: CASSARLAGGETYEQYF
d_call: -; v_call: TRBV2; j_call: TRBJ1-1; clone_size: -; cdr3_nt: TGTGCCAGCAGTGGGCAGGGTGGCGGTGGATACACTGAAGCTTTCTTT; cdr3_aa: CASSGQGGGGYTEAFF
d_call: -; v_call: TRBV30; j_call: TRBJ2-5; clone_size: once; cdr3_nt: TGTGCCTGGTCTCCGGGGATTGCCCAGTACTTC; cdr3_aa: CAWSPGIAQYF
d_call: TRBD1; v_call: TRBV9; j_call: TRBJ2-3; clone_size: -; cdr3_nt: TGTGCCAGCAGCGTAGCAACTGGACCGGGACAGGGGAGCACAGATACGCAGTATTTT; cdr3_aa: CASSVATGPGQGSTDTQYF
d_call: TRBD2; v_call: TRBV30; j_call: TRBJ2-2; clone_size: -; cdr3_nt: TGTGCCTGGAATGGCGGGGGAGCGAACACCGGGGAGCTGTTTTTT; cdr3_aa: CAWNGGGANTGELFF
d_call: TRBD2; v_call: TRBV28; j_call: TRBJ2-3; clone_size: -; cdr3_nt: TGTGCCAGCAGTTCCCCCCTCGGGACTAGCGGGAGGGACACAGATACGCAGTATTTT; cdr3_aa: CASSSPLGTSGRDTDTQYF
d_call: TRBD1; v_call: TRBV10-3; j_call: TRBJ1-1; clone_size: few; cdr3_nt: TGTGCCACTTTGGGACAGGGGGACACTGAAGCTTTCTTT; cdr3_aa: CATLGQGDTEAFF